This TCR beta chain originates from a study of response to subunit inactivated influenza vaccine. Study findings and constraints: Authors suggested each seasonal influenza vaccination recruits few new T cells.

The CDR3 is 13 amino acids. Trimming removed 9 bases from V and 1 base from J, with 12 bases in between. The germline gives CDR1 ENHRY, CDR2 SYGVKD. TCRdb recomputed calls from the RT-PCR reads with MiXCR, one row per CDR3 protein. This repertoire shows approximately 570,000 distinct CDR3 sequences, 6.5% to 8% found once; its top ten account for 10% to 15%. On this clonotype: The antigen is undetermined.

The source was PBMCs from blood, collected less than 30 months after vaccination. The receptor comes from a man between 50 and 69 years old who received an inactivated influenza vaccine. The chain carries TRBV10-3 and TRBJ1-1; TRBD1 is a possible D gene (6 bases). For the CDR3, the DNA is TGTGCCATTGCGGGACATCCGAACACTGAAGCTTTCTTT. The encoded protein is CAIAGHPNTEAFF.